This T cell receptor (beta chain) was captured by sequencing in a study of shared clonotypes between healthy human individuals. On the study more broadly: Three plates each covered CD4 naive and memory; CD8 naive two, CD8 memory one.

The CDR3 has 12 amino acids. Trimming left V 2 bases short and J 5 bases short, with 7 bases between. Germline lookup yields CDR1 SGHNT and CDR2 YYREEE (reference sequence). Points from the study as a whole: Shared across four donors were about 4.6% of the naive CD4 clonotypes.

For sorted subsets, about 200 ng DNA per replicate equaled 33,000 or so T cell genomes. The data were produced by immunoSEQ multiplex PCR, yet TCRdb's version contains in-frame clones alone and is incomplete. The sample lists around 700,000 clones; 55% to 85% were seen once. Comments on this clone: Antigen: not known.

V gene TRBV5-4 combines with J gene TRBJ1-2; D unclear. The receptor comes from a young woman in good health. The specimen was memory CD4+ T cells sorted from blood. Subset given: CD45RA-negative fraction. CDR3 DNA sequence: TGTGCCAGCAGCTTAGACGCTTATGGCTACACCTTC. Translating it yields CASSLDAYGYTF.